The text below deals with one TCR beta chain. The data originate from a study of T cell changes during pregnancy in multiple sclerosis. Here immunoSEQ multiplex PCR was the method, and the copy in TCRdb shows in-frame clones only, minus some. The sample holds around 80,000 clones, about 91% seen once. The CDR3 is 16 residues long. Per germline, CDR1 MRHNA and CDR2 SNTAGT. V was trimmed by 6 bases and J by 2 bases, leaving 17 bases between them. The sequencing here drew on peripheral blood, taken before pregnancy. The sequence came from a female donor with multiple sclerosis, enrolled in a pregnancy study. The J gene is TRBJ2-1, the V gene TRBV6-4; D is possibly TRBD1 (5 bases). The chain's CDR3 is CASRRFYDSPYNEQFF. CDR3 nucleotides: TGTGCCAGCAGACGCTTCTACGACAGCCCCTACAATGAGCAGTTCTTC.